This T cell receptor (beta chain) originates from a study of shared clonotypes between healthy human individuals. Worth noting for this clone: What it binds is unknown.

Naive CD8 cells lacked CD45RO, underwent positive selection for CCR7 and left out terminally differentiated effector memory CD45RA+ cells. Donors, healthy HIV-negative adults, lacked recent acute infections or vaccinations. Between the trimmed V and J ends, which lost 4 bases and 4 bases, there was a span of 14 bases. The germline V gene encodes CDR1 SGHKS and CDR2 YYEKEE (reference sequence). CDR3 length equals 15 residues. Only in-frame clones appear in the TCRdb table, and some are missing; sequencing was by immunoSEQ multiplex PCR. The sample includes about 750,000 clones, approximately 92% of them seen just once. General study results and limits: Investigators collected only blood, and repertoires in tissues likely differ. Though the depth was large, rarefaction showed that sorted-subset sequencing was incomplete. Naive subsets generally had larger estimated richness than memory subsets.

This rearrangement joins TRBV5-5 to TRBJ2-2; D remains ambiguous. What was sequenced was naive CD8+ T cells sorted from blood. This receptor was obtained from a man aged 25 to 40 in good health. Here the CDR3 reads CASSIWSTGTGELFF. The CDR3 bases are TGTGCCAGCAGCATTTGGTCGACGGGCACCGGGGAGCTGTTTTTT.